This T cell receptor (beta chain) was captured in a study of blood T cell repertoires in COVID-19 (dated by TCRdb to 2018 to 2021). The study in broad terms: Collaborator samples came from the United States, Italy and Spain and covered acute and convalescent phases of COVID-19. Subjects who had been exposed to COVID-19, were actively infected with it, or had recovered from it provided the deeply sampled blood TCRbeta repertoires that made up the dataset. The material from the prospective study consisted of cDNA or gDNA derived from T cells, B-cell-depleted T cells, or PBMCs. A de-identified subject ID, COVID-19 status, age in years and sex were almost always included in the sample metadata. Samples came from the ongoing ImmuneRACE study (first 160 participants) plus 1,254 subjects from 6 global collaborators. Where HLA class I and class II types were available, the types were taken from metadata supplied by the sample provider, not from assay-based typing. The repertoires were released in a freely available public database intended as a resource for research on the immune response to SARS-CoV-2. General findings and caveats noted by the study authors: Clinical and demographic metadata were provided uncurated, with the amount varying by source and participant.

TCRbeta CDR3 regions were amplified from genomic DNA by means of the immunoSEQ Assay, a bias-controlled multiplex PCR. The source study handled its data this way. The number of nucleated cells in each sample was estimated by amplification of reference gene primers within the assay. To quantify the absolute abundance of each unique TCRbeta CDR3 rearrangement, sequence reads were collapsed and filtered. For each sample, productive Simpson clonality was calculated as the square root of Simpson's diversity index over productive rearrangements. The table was pulled from immuneACCESS by TCRdb, which kept in-frame rearrangements only. Such tables lose some clones; where checked, under half of the loss comes from unresolved V genes, and the rest has no known cause. Clone size and V and J calls were adopted from that table, with D and trimming inferred from the DNA. This sample gives about 130,000 clones in total; about 82% of them show up just once. Over 4.5% of the sample is taken by the ten largest.

The collaborating institutions used their own protocols to collect whole blood in K2EDTA tubes. For TCRbeta analysis, collaborators shipped samples in one of three forms: frozen whole blood, isolated PBMCs, or DNA extracted from either of those sample types. From the cysteine through the phenylalanine, the CDR3 covers 13 amino acids. The kept DNA is CDR3 alone, 39 bases in frame from the first base. V lost 2 bases and J lost 4 bases, and the count of bases not matched to a germline gene is 0. A remark on this clone: The antigen it binds to is not known. No base quality information exists; no much larger clone differs at one position.

The chain uses TRBV12-3 or TRBV12-4 and TRBJ2-3; TRBD1 aligns with 7 central bases. The sample consisted of peripheral blood. The origin of this receptor is a human donor in a cohort sampled during active COVID-19. The DNA sequence is as follows: TGTGCCAGCAGTTTAACAGGGGCAGATACGCAGTATTTT. It specifies CASSLTGADTQYF.